This T cell receptor (beta chain) was sequenced during a study of OX40 agonist ivuxolimab in advanced cancers. Study results and limitations: No determination was made of the antigen specificity of the expanded peripheral T cells.

Method: immunoSEQ multiplex PCR; TCRdb's copy keeps in-frame clones and lacks some. The data show tens of thousands of clones, roughly nine tenths seen once. Germline CDR1 MDHEN, CDR2 SYDVKM. V dropped 8 bases and J dropped 1 base, with 15 bases sitting between them. The CDR3 consists of 14 residues. Remarks on this clone: Its antigen is unidentified.

The sample was CD4+ or CD8+ T cells sorted from blood, taken in a trial of the OX40 agonist ivuxolimab. The V call is TRBV28, the J call TRBJ2-7, with D perhaps assigned TRBD1 or TRBD2 (5 bases each). The receptor's source is an adult with an advanced solid tumor such as melanoma, head and neck, liver or kidney cancer. The CDR3 bases are TGTGCCAGCTCGAGGGCAGGGTCATCCTACGAGCAGTACTTC. Encoded protein: CASSRAGSSYEQYF.